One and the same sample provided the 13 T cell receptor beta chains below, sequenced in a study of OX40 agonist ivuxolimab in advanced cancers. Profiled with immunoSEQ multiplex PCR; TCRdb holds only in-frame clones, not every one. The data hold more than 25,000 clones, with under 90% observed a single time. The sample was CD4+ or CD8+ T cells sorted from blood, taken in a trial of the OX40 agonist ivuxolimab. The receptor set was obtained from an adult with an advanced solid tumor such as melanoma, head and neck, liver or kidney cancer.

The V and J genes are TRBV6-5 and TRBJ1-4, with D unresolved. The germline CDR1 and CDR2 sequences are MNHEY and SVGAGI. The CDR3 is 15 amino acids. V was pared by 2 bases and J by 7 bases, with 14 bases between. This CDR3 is CASSYAGSSGEKLFF. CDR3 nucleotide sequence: TGTGCCAGCAGTTACGCGGGGAGTTCGGGTGAAAAACTGTTTTTT.

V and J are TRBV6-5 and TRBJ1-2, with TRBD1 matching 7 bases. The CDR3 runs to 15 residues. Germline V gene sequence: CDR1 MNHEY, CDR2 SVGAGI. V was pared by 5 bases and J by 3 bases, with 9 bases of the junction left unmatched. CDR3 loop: CASSQGQDPYYGYTF. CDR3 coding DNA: TGTGCCAGCAGTCAAGGACAGGATCCCTACTATGGCTACACCTTC.

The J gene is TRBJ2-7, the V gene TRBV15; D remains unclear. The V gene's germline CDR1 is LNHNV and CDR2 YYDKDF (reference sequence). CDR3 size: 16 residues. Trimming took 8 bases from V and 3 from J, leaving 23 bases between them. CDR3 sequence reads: CATRDSDGEEYYEQYF. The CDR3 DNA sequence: TGTGCCACCCGAGATTCGGACGGCGAGGAATACTACGAGCAGTACTTC. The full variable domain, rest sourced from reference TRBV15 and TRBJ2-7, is DAMVIQNPRYQVTQFGKPVTLSCSQTLNHNVMYWYQQKSSQAPKLLFHYYDKDFNNEADTPDNFQSRRPNTSFCFLDIRSPGLGDTAMYLCATRDSDGEEYYEQYFGPGTRLTVT.

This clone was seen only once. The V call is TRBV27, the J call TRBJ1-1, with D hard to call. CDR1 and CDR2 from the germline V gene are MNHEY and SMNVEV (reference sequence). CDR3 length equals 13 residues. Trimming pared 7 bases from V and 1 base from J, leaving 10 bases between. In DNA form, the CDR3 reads TGTGCCAGCACTTTCGGGCCGAACACTGAAGCTTTCTTT. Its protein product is CASTFGPNTEAFF.

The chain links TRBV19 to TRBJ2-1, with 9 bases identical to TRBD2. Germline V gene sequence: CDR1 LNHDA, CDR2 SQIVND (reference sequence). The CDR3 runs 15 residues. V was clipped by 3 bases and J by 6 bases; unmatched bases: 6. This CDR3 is CASSISAGGPNEQFF. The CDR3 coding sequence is TGTGCCAGTAGTATCTCAGCGGGGGGCCCCAATGAGCAGTTCTTC.

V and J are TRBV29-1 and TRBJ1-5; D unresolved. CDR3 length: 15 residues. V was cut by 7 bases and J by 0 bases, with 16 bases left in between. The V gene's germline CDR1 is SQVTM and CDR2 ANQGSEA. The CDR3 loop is CSDYREGYSNQPQHF. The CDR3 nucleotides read TGCAGCGACTATCGGGAGGGATATAGCAATCAGCCCCAGCATTTT.

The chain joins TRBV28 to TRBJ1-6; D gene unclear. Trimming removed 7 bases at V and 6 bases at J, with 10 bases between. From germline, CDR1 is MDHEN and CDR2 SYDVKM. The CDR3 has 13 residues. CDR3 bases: TGTGCCAGCAAGGGTATCGGTAATTCACCCCTCCACTTT. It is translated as CASKGIGNSPLHF.

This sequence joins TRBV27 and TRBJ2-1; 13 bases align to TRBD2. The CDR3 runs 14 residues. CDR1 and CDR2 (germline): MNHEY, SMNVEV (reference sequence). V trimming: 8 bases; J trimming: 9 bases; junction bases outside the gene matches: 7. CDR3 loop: CASALTSGGFEQFF. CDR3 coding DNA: TGTGCCAGCGCCCTGACTAGCGGGGGGTTTGAGCAGTTCTTC.

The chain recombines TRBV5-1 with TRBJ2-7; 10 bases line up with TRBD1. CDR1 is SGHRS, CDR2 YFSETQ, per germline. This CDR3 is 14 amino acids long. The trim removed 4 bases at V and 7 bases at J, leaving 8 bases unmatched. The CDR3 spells CASSPRQGASEQYF. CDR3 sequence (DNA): TGCGCCAGCAGCCCCCGACAGGGGGCGAGTGAGCAGTACTTC.

The CDR3 is CASSHGETILYNEQFF. The DNA for the CDR3 is TGCGCCAGCAGCCACGGAGAGACTATCTTATACAATGAGCAGTTCTTC. The chain combines TRBV4-1 with TRBJ2-1, with D possibly being TRBD2 (5 bases). Trimming pared 3 bases from V and 4 bases from J, leaving 16 bases between. Germline assignment: CDR1 MGHRA and CDR2 YSYEKL. The CDR3 spans 16 residues.

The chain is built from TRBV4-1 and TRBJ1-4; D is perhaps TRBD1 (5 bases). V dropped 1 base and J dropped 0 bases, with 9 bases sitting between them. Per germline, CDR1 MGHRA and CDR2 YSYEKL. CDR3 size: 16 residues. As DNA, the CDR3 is TGCGCCAGCAGCCAAGTGGGGCCTGCAACTAATGAAAAACTGTTTTTT. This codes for CASSQVGPATNEKLFF.

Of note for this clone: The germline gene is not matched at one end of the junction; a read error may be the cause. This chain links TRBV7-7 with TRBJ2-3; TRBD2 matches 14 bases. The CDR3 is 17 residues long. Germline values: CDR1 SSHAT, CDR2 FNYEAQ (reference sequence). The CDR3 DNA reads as TGTGCTAGCAGCCCGACTAGCGGGGGGGCCTTGACAGATACGCAGTATTTT. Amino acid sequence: CASSPTSGGALTDTQYF.

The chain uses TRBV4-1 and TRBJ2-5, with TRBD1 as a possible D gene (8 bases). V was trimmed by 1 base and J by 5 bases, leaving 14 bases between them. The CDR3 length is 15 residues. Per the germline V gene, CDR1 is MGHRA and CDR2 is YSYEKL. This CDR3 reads CASSQVNRGGETQYF. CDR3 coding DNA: TGCGCCAGCAGCCAAGTGAACAGGGGGGGCGAGACCCAGTACTTC.